Each of the 15 T cell receptor beta chains below was sequenced from the same sample in a study of regulatory T cells in long-lasting Graves disease. Time point defined: newly diagnosed GD, antithyroid drugs for less than 3 months. PBMC-derived RNA was used for the TCR library. In building TCR beta libraries, iRepertoire HTBI primers were used together with Arm-PCR of CDR3 regions. Each CDR3 protein is one row after TCRdb ran MiXCR on the multiplex PCR reads. The sample consists of approximately 470,000 distinct CDR3 sequences, 15% to 20% of them appearing once. This same sample was also taken into another study, of T cells in Graves' hyperthyroidism and ophthalmopathy.

This specimen was peripheral blood mononuclear cells (PBMCs), taken at new diagnosis, from a patient treated with antithyroid drugs. The receptors here all came from a man aged 35 to 55 with Graves disease.

This clonotype came up many times. The chain links TRBV2 to TRBJ2-2; tentative D call: TRBD2 (6 bases). Trimming took 3 bases from V and 4 from J, leaving 12 bases between them. CDR1 is SNHLY, CDR2 FYNNEI, per germline. The CDR3 is 15 amino acids. The CDR3 DNA reads TGTGCCAGCAGTGAGCGGGAAGTGATCACCGGGGAGCTGTTTTTT. Translating it yields CASSEREVITGELFF.

This clonotype was observed many times. This chain connects TRBV12-3 or TRBV12-4 to TRBJ2-3, with D unresolved. The V gene lost 2 bases and the J gene lost 6 bases, with 9 bases spanning the gap. The CDR3 extends over 13 amino acids. CDR3 bases: TGTGCCAGCAGTTTATATCAGCGCGATACGCAGTATTTT. Its translation: CASSLYQRDTQYF.

The sample holds many counts of this clonotype. This rearrangement joins TRBV20-1 to TRBJ2-1; D is possibly TRBD1 (5 bases). This CDR3 has 13 residues. Germline V CDR1 and CDR2: DFQATT, SNEGSKA (reference sequence). The V gene lost 6 bases and the J gene lost 2 bases, with 11 bases spanning the gap. The CDR3 DNA reads as TGCAGTGCATCCAGGGTGGCCTACAATGAGCAGTTCTTC. This translates into CSASRVAYNEQFF.

The CDR3 sequence is CASSYGAGTQPQHF. The CDR3 DNA reads as TGTGCCAGCAGTTACGGGGCAGGGACTCAGCCCCAGCATTTT. V and J are TRBV6-5 and TRBJ1-5, with D possibly TRBD1 on 5 matching bases. Germline V lookup: CDR1 MNHEY, CDR2 SVGAGI. V was shortened by 2 bases and J by 6 bases, with 11 bases between the two germline ends. This CDR3 spans 14 amino acids.

This clonotype was observed at least ten times. The chain couples TRBV6-5 to TRBJ2-7; 10 nucleotides line up with TRBD2. The junction had 2 bases not matched to a gene; V was cut back by 0 bases and J by 3 bases. CDR3 length: 15 amino acids. Germline CDR1 reads MNHEY; CDR2 reads SVGAGI. This chain's CDR3 is CASSYSVAGGYEQYF. DNA of the CDR3: TGTGCCAGCAGTTACTCTGTAGCGGGGGGCTACGAGCAGTACTTC.

This clonotype was seen at least ten times. V and J are TRBV20-1 and TRBJ2-7; tentatively, D is TRBD2 (6 bases). CDR1 DFQATT and CDR2 SNEGSKA come from the germline V gene (reference sequence). This CDR3 has 11 amino acids. V was cut by 5 bases and J by 6 bases, with 11 bases left in between. The CDR3 sequence is CSAAGGSEQYF. DNA for the CDR3: TGCAGTGCTGCCGGGGGTTCCGAGCAGTACTTC.

This clonotype showed up just once. Just one base apart from a much larger clone, this may be a read error. The J gene is TRBJ2-7, the V gene TRBV6-1; 11 bases agree with TRBD1. After removal of 7 bases from V and 2 bases from J, the junction contained 7 bases not matched to a gene. Germline CDR1 MNHNS, CDR2 SASEGT. This CDR3 spans 15 amino acids. CDR3 bases: TGTGCCAGCAACCTATCGGGACAGGGGGCCTACGAGCAGTACTTC. Its translation is CASNLSGQGAYEQYF.

This clonotype was counted at least ten times. The V call is TRBV18, the J call TRBJ2-5, with a possible D match to TRBD1 (5 bases). Germline CDR1 is KGHSH and CDR2 is LQKENI. The length of the CDR3 is 15 residues. V was pared by 2 bases and J by 5 bases, with 15 bases between. The CDR3: CASSPSQGGAETQYF. CDR3 bases: TGTGCCAGCTCACCATCCCAGGGTGGTGCGGAGACCCAGTACTTC.

The chain couples TRBV20-1 to TRBJ2-7, with 9 nucleotides matching TRBD2. Germline V gene sequence: CDR1 DFQATT, CDR2 SNEGSKA (reference sequence). The CDR3 is made up of 15 amino acids. After removal of 1 base from V and 5 bases from J, the junction contained 9 bases not matched to a gene. The DNA of the CDR3 is TGCAGTGCTAGAGCTTTAGCGGGAGAAGGCAACGAGCAGTACTTC. It translates to CSARALAGEGNEQYF.

The chain is built from TRBV6-1 and TRBJ2-7; D remains ambiguous. The germline CDR1 and CDR2 sequences are MNHNS and SASEGT. V was shortened by 6 bases and J by 4 bases, with 7 bases between the two germline ends. There are 11 residues in the CDR3. The CDR3 DNA reads as TGTGCCAGCAGGTCCCGATACGAGCAGTACTTC. This sequence encodes CASRSRYEQYF.

The genes are TRBV6-5 and TRBJ1-2; possibly TRBD1 for D (5 bases). V was cut by 0 bases and J by 6 bases, with 11 bases left in between. CDR1 and CDR2 from the germline V gene are MNHEY and SVGAGI. The CDR3 has 14 residues. CDR3 region: CASSYSSRADGYTF. The CDR3 region has the DNA TGTGCCAGCAGTTACTCGAGCAGGGCGGATGGCTACACCTTC.

Points on this clonotype: One base away lies a much larger clone, so this may be a sequencing read error. The V call is TRBV6-1, the J call TRBJ1-5; 7 nucleotides align to TRBD1. V lost 8 bases and J lost 4; bases outside the gene matches: 8. This CDR3 region has 14 residues. CDR1 is MNHNS and CDR2 is SASEGT in the germline V gene. The CDR3 DNA reads as TGTGCCAGCGGCGCTTCAGGGGGGAATCAGCCCCAGCATTTT. Encoded protein: CASGASGGNQPQHF.

This clonotype was recorded at least ten times. V is TRBV18 and J is TRBJ2-5; TRBD2 matches 8 bases. Trimming cost V 1 base and J 4 bases; bases outside gene matches: 8. In germline, CDR1 is KGHSH, CDR2 LQKENI. This CDR3 is built from 16 residues. The CDR3 DNA is TGTGCCAGCTCACCACTTTTACTAGCGGCCGGAGAGACCCAGTACTTC. Protein product: CASSPLLLAAGETQYF.

V is TRBV5-8 and J is TRBJ1-5; 11 bases align to TRBD1. Germline values: CDR1 SGHTS, CDR2 YDEGEE. The CDR3 length is 17 residues. Losses at the gene ends were 1 base for V and 5 bases for J; bases not matched to a gene: 8. CDR3 amino acids: CASSLLFGTGGDQPQHF. The CDR3 bases are TGTGCCAGCAGCTTGCTGTTTGGGACAGGGGGTGATCAGCCCCAGCATTTT.

This clonotype has ten or more counts. A read error may account for a junction end that differs from germline. This chain joins TRBV5-1 and TRBJ2-3, with 7 bases identical to TRBD2. Germline V gene lookup returns CDR1 SGHRS and CDR2 YFSETQ. The CDR3 runs 12 residues. CDR3 nucleotide sequence: TGTGCCAGCAGCTTAGCGGGAGATACGCAGTATTTT. Translated: CASSLAGDTQYF.